A selection of T cell receptor beta chains follows, all from one sample in a study of T cells in localized non-small cell lung cancer. Profiling relied on immunoSEQ multiplex PCR, and the TCRdb table lists in-frame clones only, not all of them. The data show some 22,000 clones, about four fifths seen once. The sequencing used peripheral blood, collected before any cancer treatment. These receptors were taken from a man aged 35-75 years with stage I lung adenocarcinoma. Each CDR3 is given with its conserved first and last residue. D genes are given only for firm matches. Clone size is shown for a subset of rows, as once, few, many or a class of expanded clone.

D: TRBD1
V: TRBV28
J: TRBJ1-5
size: -
DNA: TGTGCCAGCAGTTTAAGGCGGGACAGTTCATCCACTAATCAGCCCCAGCATTTT
CDR3: CASSLRRDSSSTNQPQHF

D: -
V: TRBV5-1
J: TRBJ1-1
size: -
DNA: TGCGCCAGCAGCTTTTCGGAGGGCGCGGAAGCTTTCTTT
CDR3: CASSFSEGAEAFF

D: -
V: TRBV30
J: TRBJ1-4
size: once
DNA: TGTGCCTGGAAACACAGGGAAAAACTGTTTTTT
CDR3: CAWKHREKLFF

D: -
V: TRBV6-6
J: TRBJ1-1
size: -
DNA: TGTGCCAGCAGTTACTACAGCCCAGGGACTGAAGCTTTCTTT
CDR3: CASSYYSPGTEAFF

D: -
V: TRBV11-2
J: TRBJ1-1
size: -
DNA: TGTGCCAGCAGCTCCCTTCGGATGAACACTGAAGCTTTCTTT
CDR3: CASSSLRMNTEAFF

D: TRBD1
V: TRBV4-3
J: TRBJ1-6
size: -
DNA: TGCGCCAGCAGCCTCGGCGGACAGGGCGATTCACCCCTCCACTTT
CDR3: CASSLGGQGDSPLHF

D: -
V: TRBV19
J: TRBJ2-6
size: few
DNA: TGTGCCAGTAGTCCAGGACAGTCTGGGGCCAACGTCCTGACTTTC
CDR3: CASSPGQSGANVLTF

D: -
V: TRBV7-3
J: TRBJ2-7
size: -
DNA: TGTGCCAGCAGCTTAGACGCCGGGACGCTACAGTACTTC
CDR3: CASSLDAGTLQYF

D: -
V: TRBV7-9
J: TRBJ2-7
size: -
DNA: TGTGCCAGCAGCCCCGGGACACCATACGAGCAGTACTTC
CDR3: CASSPGTPYEQYF

D: -
V: TRBV5-1
J: TRBJ1-1
size: few
DNA: TGCGCCAGCAGCTTGTTACAGGGTAACACTGAAGCTTTCTTT
CDR3: CASSLLQGNTEAFF

D: TRBD2
V: TRBV11-2
J: TRBJ2-2
size: -
DNA: TGTGCCAGCAGCTCCTTCAGCGGGAAGCTGTTTTTT
CDR3: CASSSFSGKLFF

D: -
V: TRBV29-1
J: TRBJ1-1
size: few
DNA: TGCAGTGTTCGAAGCACTGAAGCTTTCTTT
CDR3: CSVRSTEAFF

D: -
V: TRBV10-2
J: TRBJ2-5
size: -
DNA: TGCGCCAGCAGTGAGACTTACAGGCCGCGGTACTTC
CDR3: CASSETYRPRYF

D: TRBD1
V: TRBV7-9
J: TRBJ2-7
size: -
DNA: TGTGCCAGCGGCCGTCAGGGGGATACCTACGAGCAGTACTTC
CDR3: CASGRQGDTYEQYF

D: TRBD2
V: TRBV4-2
J: TRBJ2-1
size: once
DNA: TGTGCCAGCAGCCAAGACCAGCGGGAGATCCGTTTCTTC
CDR3: CASSQDQREIRFF